These T cell receptor beta chains were read from a single sample in a study of beta chain features in type 1 diabetes. Produced via immunoSEQ multiplex PCR; TCRdb's table is partial and in-frame only. The sample has roughly 730,000 clones, 13% seen once; the top ten hold less than 0.025%. The specimen was naive CD4+ T cells from blood. These receptors all stem from a man aged 18-30 years with type 1 diabetes. CDR3s include the opening cysteine and the closing phenylalanine or tryptophan.

CAWTKGARGYTF	TRBV30	TRBJ1-2
CASSFPGPFHNEQFF	TRBV28	TRBJ2-1
CASSSRQGTDTQYF	TRBV6-5	TRBJ2-3
CAWSVQLSGYDEQFF	TRBV30	TRBJ2-1
CASSFLLGERGTYNEQFF	TRBV5-6	TRBJ2-1
CASSPQGVNNEQFF	TRBV18	TRBJ2-1
CATSRDWAAGSSYEQYF	TRBV15	TRBJ2-7
CGGPGTEAFF	TRBV30	TRBJ1-1
CASSRDRSYEQYF	TRBV6-5	TRBJ2-7
CASSQNDRWTEAFF	TRBV4-1	TRBJ1-1
CASRAGDEQYF	TRBV2	TRBJ2-7
CAWSQLAGGETQYF	TRBV30	TRBJ2-5
CAWSRTSGGFSEQFF	TRBV30	TRBJ2-1
CASSGQGAESPLHF	TRBV7-9	TRBJ1-6
CASRDRNSGNTIYF	TRBV4-2	TRBJ1-3
CASSAEEDTDTQYF	TRBV6-4	TRBJ2-3
CASSLAPGANTEAFF	TRBV7-9	TRBJ1-1
CASRPRGRMNTEAFF	TRBV6-5	TRBJ1-1
CAISGDNQPQHF	TRBV28	TRBJ1-5
CASSLLYPQDSPLHF	TRBV5-1	TRBJ1-6
CASSATTGGQETQYF	TRBV2	TRBJ2-5
CASSLQGSAGELFF	TRBV7-9	TRBJ2-2
CASSVGGGAKETQYF	TRBV28	TRBJ2-5
CASSDLGGVSSYEQYF	TRBV6-1	TRBJ2-7
CASSPQGQLKETQYF	TRBV18	TRBJ2-5
CASSQDDGMGSTDTQYF	TRBV4-1	TRBJ2-3
CASSFSMNTGELFF	TRBV27	TRBJ2-2
CASSSPGGSYNEQFF	TRBV28	TRBJ2-1
CASSIDGQPQHF	TRBV19	TRBJ1-5
CASSRQGGNAYEQYF	TRBV7-9	TRBJ2-7
CASRKTGNTEAFF	TRBV6-1	TRBJ1-1
CASSLTGSSYNEQFF	TRBV11-3	TRBJ2-1
CAWSAFGPGELFF	TRBV30	TRBJ2-2
CASSYGQLNEKLFF	TRBV6-5	TRBJ1-4
CASYGELNTEAFF	TRBV27	TRBJ1-1
CASSTSGYNNEQFF	TRBV9	TRBJ2-1
CASSDSAAGYGYTF	TRBV2	TRBJ1-2
CASSRDSQETQYF	TRBV14	TRBJ2-5
CASSNRVGEQYF	TRBV4-1	TRBJ2-7
CASSLQLDRGWIGELFF	TRBV4-2	TRBJ2-2
CASSLARRGRGNILASTDTQYF	TRBV7-8	TRBJ2-3
CASSQVSGGQTYEQYF	TRBV5-1	TRBJ2-7
CAISEGTAAYGYTF	TRBV10-3	TRBJ1-2
CASSQSSQAAVNTEAFF	TRBV23-1	TRBJ1-1
CASSPSQETQYF	TRBV6-1	TRBJ2-5
CASSRDSSYNEQFF	TRBV6-1	TRBJ2-1